This TCR beta chain originates from a study of blood T cell repertoires in COVID-19. CDR3 length: 15 residues. Per the germline V gene, CDR1 is LNHDA and CDR2 is SQIVND (reference sequence). Trimming shortened V by 6 bases and J by 0 bases, and 15 bases separated the two germline ends. Generated by immunoSEQ multiplex PCR, the TCRdb table keeps only in-frame clones and is missing some. The sample has 65,000 to 80,000 clones, 75% to 90% seen once. The chain joins TRBV19 to TRBJ2-7; D uncertain. The sequencing sample was made of peripheral blood. This receptor was identified in a human donor in a cohort sampled during active COVID-19. CDR3 protein: CASRSNRVNSYEQYF. In nucleotides, the CDR3 is TGTGCCAGTAGAAGCAACCGGGTCAACTCCTACGAGCAGTACTTC.